The 25 T cell receptor beta chains presented below share a single source sample, sequenced in a study of human T cells and chemical hapten exposure. TCRdb re-derived calls from the RACE reads in MiXCR, one entry per CDR3 protein. The data show 370,000 or so distinct CDR3 sequences, more than 4.5% seen once. Time point defined: patch test 1, 2 weeks after DPC sensitization. Treatment defined: therapeutic diphenylcyclopropenone sensitization with weekly scalp DPC. The specimen comprised whole blood, sampled in connection with sensitization to the hapten diphenylcyclopropenone (DPC). Receptor source: a woman between 45 and 60 years old with alopecia areata. Some clones in this sample may be carry-over from other donors' samples.

This clonotype was detected a few times. This chain connects TRBV29-1 to TRBJ1-1; D is perhaps TRBD1 (6 bases). This CDR3 region has 11 residues. Per the germline V gene, CDR1 is SQVTM and CDR2 is ANQGSEA. V lost 4 bases and J lost 6, with 9 bases in between. The CDR3 spells CSVVQGSEAFF. CDR3 in DNA: TGCAGCGTTGTCCAGGGGTCTGAAGCTTTCTTT.

This clonotype was seen at least ten times. The chain is built from TRBV7-2 and TRBJ2-7, with 9 bases that match TRBD1. The CDR3 has 13 residues. CDR1 is SGHTA and CDR2 is FQGNSA in the germline V gene. The V and J ends lost 1 base and 5 bases, in that order; junction bases with no gene match: 0. The chain's CDR3 is CASSLGQGDEQYF. CDR3 nucleotides: TGTGCCAGCAGCTTAGGACAGGGGGACGAGCAGTACTTC.

This clonotype was seen repeatedly, ten times or more. The V gene is TRBV5-1, the J gene TRBJ1-1; TRBD1 is a possible D gene (6 bases). The V end was cut by 0 bases, the J end by 1 base, with 10 bases between. CDR1 SGHRS and CDR2 YFSETQ come from the germline V gene. CDR3 length: 15 amino acids. The DNA of the CDR3 is TGCGCCAGCAGCTTGGATAGCAGGGGGAACACTGAAGCTTTCTTT. Amino acids: CASSLDSRGNTEAFF.

This clonotype has only a few counts. The rearrangement links TRBV20-1 to TRBJ2-3; maybe TRBD2 (6 bases). Per germline, CDR1 DFQATT and CDR2 SNEGSKA (reference sequence). This CDR3 is built from 17 residues. The V end was cut by 3 bases, the J end by 0 bases, with 19 bases between. CDR3 in amino acids: CSARPIGGTRSTDTQYF. In DNA form, the CDR3 reads TGCAGTGCTAGGCCCATAGGAGGGACGAGGAGCACAGATACGCAGTATTTT.

This clonotype was recorded at least ten times. The V and J genes are TRBV7-9 and TRBJ2-3; 7 bases are shared with TRBD1. CDR3 length equals 15 residues. Germline V CDR1 and CDR2: SEHNR, FQNEAQ (reference sequence). V was pared by 5 bases and J by 2 bases, with 7 bases of the junction left unmatched. The CDR3 nucleotides are TGTGCCAGCAGCCAGTACAGGGGCGCCACAGATACGCAGTATTTT. It codes for CASSQYRGATDTQYF.

This clonotype was seen ten or more times. CDR3 sequence (DNA): TGTGCCAGCAGCCCCAGTCGAGGCGAGCAGTACTTC. Translation gives CASSPSRGEQYF. The chain combines TRBV9 with TRBJ2-7; no firm D call. V lost 4 bases to trimming and J lost 6 bases, with 11 bases between them. Germline CDR1 reads SGDLS; CDR2 reads YYNGEE. The CDR3 covers 12 residues.

The chain links TRBV7-9 to TRBJ2-5, with D maybe TRBD2 (5 bases). V was trimmed by 0 bases and J by 3 bases, leaving 14 bases between them. The CDR3 runs to 16 residues. Looked up from germline, CDR1 is SEHNR and CDR2 is FQNEAQ (reference sequence). The CDR3 nucleotides read TGTGCCAGCAGCTTAGCGTCGTGGAGCGGCGAAGAGACCCAGTACTTC. Protein product: CASSLASWSGEETQYF.

In this sample, this clonotype turned up a few times. The chain uses TRBV7-9 and TRBJ1-1; perhaps TRBD1 as D (6 bases). The germline V gene encodes CDR1 SEHNR and CDR2 FQNEAQ (reference sequence). The CDR3 consists of 15 residues. Trimming pared 4 bases from V and 1 base from J, leaving 13 bases between. CDR3 nucleotides: TGTGCCAGCAGCTCCCCTGGGGGACAGAACACTGAAGCTTTCTTT. Protein sequence: CASSSPGGQNTEAFF.

The chain is built from TRBV4-1 and TRBJ2-7; D may correspond to TRBD1 or TRBD2 (7 bases each). Trimming removed 4 bases at V and 7 bases at J, with 20 bases between. Germline V CDR1 and CDR2: MGHRA, YSYEKL. The length of the CDR3 is 15 residues. The CDR3 coding sequence is TGCGCCAGCAGCCGTGCTGGGACAGAGGGGGGGGAGCAGTACTTC. It specifies CASSRAGTEGGEQYF.

This clonotype came up many times. The CDR3 loop reads CASRKEGEKLFF. CDR3 DNA: TGTGCCAGCAGGAAGGAGGGTGAAAAACTGTTTTTT. The chain is built from TRBV4-2 and TRBJ1-4, with D hard to call. V lost 6 bases and J 7 bases, leaving 9 bases between the germline ends. Germline CDR1 LGHNA, CDR2 YNFKEQ. The CDR3 is 12 residues long.

This clonotype was seen many times. The DNA for the CDR3 is TGTGCCAGCAGTGAAAATCCTTATGGACAGGGGGACGGCTACACCTTC. It translates to CASSENPYGQGDGYTF. V is TRBV2 and J is TRBJ1-2; TRBD1 matches at 10 bases. The V and J ends lost 2 bases and 8 bases, in that order; junction bases with no gene match: 11. The CDR3 is 16 residues long. Germline V gene sequence: CDR1 SNHLY, CDR2 FYNNEI.

This clonotype has a handful of counts. J is TRBJ2-2 and V is TRBV6-2 or TRBV6-3; TRBD2 is a possible D gene (6 bases). The CDR3 sequence is 16 residues long. Looked up from germline, CDR1 is MNHEY and CDR2 is SVGEGT. V gave up 8 bases and J gave up 2 bases, with 18 bases separating them. CDR3 sequence reads: CASSQEGRRNTGELFF. For the CDR3, the DNA is TGTGCCAGCTCTCAGGAGGGACGGAGAAACACCGGGGAGCTGTTTTTT.

This clonotype was detected many times. The CDR3 sequence is CASSLRGGTFQETQYF. CDR3 DNA sequence: TGCGCCAGCAGCTTGAGAGGGGGGACCTTTCAAGAGACCCAGTACTTC. The rearrangement joins TRBV5-1 to TRBJ2-5; TRBD1 or TRBD2 may be the D gene (6 bases each). The CDR3 loop spans 16 amino acids. Between the trimmed V and J ends, which lost 1 base and 2 bases, there was a span of 15 bases. Germline CDR1 reads SGHRS; CDR2 reads YFSETQ. The entire variable domain, with the rest obtained from reference TRBV5-1 and TRBJ2-5, is as follows: KAGVTQTPRYLIKTRGQQVTLSCSPISGHRSVSWYQQTPGQGLQFLFEYFSETQRNKGNFPGRFSGRQFSNSRSEMNVSTLELGDSALYLCASSLRGGTFQETQYFGPGTRLLVL.

The CDR3 reads CASSERGDGYGYTF. The CDR3 bases are TGTGCCAGCAGTGAACGGGGGGACGGCTATGGCTACACCTTC. This sequence joins TRBV2 and TRBJ1-2; D perhaps matches TRBD1 (5 bases). Germline V CDR1 and CDR2: SNHLY, FYNNEI. Trimming pared 2 bases from V and 4 bases from J, leaving 11 bases between. The CDR3 covers 14 residues.

A few counts support this clonotype. V is TRBV7-2 and J is TRBJ1-5; the D is unclear. Germline V CDR1 and CDR2: SGHTA, FQGNSA. This CDR3 comprises 14 residues. Trimming shortened V by 2 bases and J by 2 bases, and 7 bases separated the two germline ends. The CDR3 loop reads CASSLTIGNQPQHF. CDR3 DNA sequence: TGTGCCAGCAGCTTAACCATAGGCAATCAGCCCCAGCATTTT.

J is TRBJ2-1 and V is TRBV3-1, with 7 bases identical to TRBD1. This CDR3 region has 17 residues. V dropped 4 bases and J dropped 0; count of bases not matched to a gene: 9. Germline CDR1 LGHDT, CDR2 YNNKEL (reference sequence). The CDR3 DNA follows: TGTGCCAGCAGCCCCGTCAGGGGACAGAGCTCCTACAATGAGCAGTTCTTC. The encoded protein is CASSPVRGQSSYNEQFF.

The gene calls are TRBV6-1 and TRBJ2-5, with TRBD2 matching 9 bases. This CDR3 has 16 amino acids. From germline, CDR1 is MNHNS and CDR2 SASEGT. Trimming removed 3 bases from V and 5 bases from J; junction bases left unmatched: 10. The CDR3 loop is CASSEFIAGAGETQYF. The CDR3 DNA sequence: TGTGCCAGCAGTGAGTTCATAGCGGGAGCGGGGGAGACCCAGTACTTC.

This clonotype showed up many times. This sequence joins TRBV12-3 or TRBV12-4 and TRBJ1-3; TRBD1 agrees at 10 bases. There are 14 residues in the CDR3. V lost 6 bases, J lost 6 bases, and 5 bases stayed unmatched. CDR3 DNA sequence: TGTGCCAGCAGCCGGGACAGGGGAAAAAACACCATATATTTT. Translation: CASSRDRGKNTIYF.

This clonotype was seen ten or more times. The chain has TRBV29-1 and TRBJ2-2; possible D gene TRBD2, 5 bases. The germline gives CDR1 SQVTM, CDR2 ANQGSEA. V was pared by 6 bases and J by 7 bases, with 21 bases between. CDR3 length: 15 residues. The CDR3 sequence: CSVGDTFGRSGELFF. CDR3 DNA sequence: TGCAGCGTGGGAGACACCTTTGGGAGAAGCGGGGAGCTGTTTTTT.

This clonotype was seen a few times. V usage is TRBV20-1 and J usage is TRBJ1-3, with 9 bases matching TRBD1. V lost 3 bases, J lost 5 bases, and 2 bases stayed unmatched. Germline lookup yields CDR1 DFQATT and CDR2 SNEGSKA (reference sequence). There are 13 residues in the CDR3. CDR3 residues: CSASGTGRNTIYF. CDR3 nucleotides: TGCAGTGCTAGCGGGACAGGGAGAAACACCATATATTTT.

This clonotype was observed many times. The chain has TRBV27 and TRBJ2-1; D possibly corresponds to TRBD2 (6 bases). CDR1 and CDR2 (germline): MNHEY, SMNVEV (reference sequence). The V end lost 7 bases, the J end lost 7 bases, and 11 bases lay between the germline ends. The CDR3 has 12 residues. The CDR3 DNA is TGTGCCAGCATGGAGGGTGGTAATGAGCAGTTCTTC. This gives the protein CASMEGGNEQFF.

V is TRBV28 and J is TRBJ2-7; 10 bases match TRBD1. Germline V CDR1 and CDR2: MDHEN, SYDVKM. Losses at the gene ends were 4 bases for V and 0 bases for J; bases not matched to a gene: 12. CDR3 size: 18 residues. The CDR3 reads CASSYVLGRTGGSYEQYF. In nucleotides, the CDR3 is TGTGCCAGCAGTTACGTTCTCGGGAGGACAGGGGGCTCCTACGAGCAGTACTTC.

As DNA, the CDR3 is TGTGCCAGCAGTGGACTCTCCGAGGCGAACACCGGGGAGCTGTTTTTT. This gives the protein CASSGLSEANTGELFF. The rearrangement links TRBV2 to TRBJ2-2; D not resolved. The ends were cut back, 4 bases at V and 0 bases at J, with 12 bases in the middle. The CDR3 is 16 amino acids. Germline CDR1 SNHLY, CDR2 FYNNEI.

V usage is TRBV2 and J usage is TRBJ1-1; D unresolved. Germline-derived CDR1 and CDR2 are SNHLY and FYNNEI. The CDR3 runs to 14 residues. V was pared by 8 bases and J by 0 bases, with 13 bases between. For the CDR3, the DNA is TGTGCCAGCTTAATAAGCGTGGTGAACACTGAAGCTTTCTTT. Translating gives CASLISVVNTEAFF.

The chain uses TRBV7-2 and TRBJ1-2; TRBD1 might be the D (6 bases). V was clipped by 9 bases and J by 1 base, with 15 bases between them. The germline gives CDR1 SGHTA, CDR2 FQGNSA. The CDR3 spans 14 residues. In DNA form, the CDR3 reads TGTGCCAGTAACACAGGGACCCATAACTATGGCTACACCTTC. Its protein product is CASNTGTHNYGYTF.